One sample yielded the 21 T cell receptor beta chains listed below, sequenced in a study of blood T cells in healthy people across ages. Combining a sample-barcoded 5' primer with a J-beta primer mix, a second PCR ran for roughly 7 to 12 cycles. TCRdb independently ran MiXCR on the 5' RACE reads; one entry per CDR3 protein. This table has about 830,000 distinct CDR3 sequences, around 68% appearing once. Sequenced input: blood. The receptors were sampled from a young man in good health.

The count of this clonotype is one. This could be a read error, since a much larger clone is one nucleotide away. The J gene is TRBJ2-5, the V gene TRBV11-2, with D perhaps matching TRBD1 (5 bases). Trimming left V 0 bases short and J 11 bases short, with 19 bases between. CDR1 SGHAT and CDR2 FQNNGV come from the germline V gene. The CDR3 runs 15 residues. CDR3 in amino acids: CASSLDLGPYNEQYF. The CDR3 nucleotides are TGTGCCAGCAGCTTAGATCTGGGGCCTTACAATGAGCAGTACTTC. Combining the CDR3 with reference TRBV11-2 and TRBJ2-5 gives the whole variable domain EAGVAQSPRYKIIEKRQSVAFWCNPISGHATLYWYQQILGQGPKLLIQFQNNGVVDDSQLPKDRFSAERLKGVDSTLKIQPAKLEDSAVYLCASSLDLGPYNEQYFGPGTRLLVL.

This sequence joins TRBV12-3 or TRBV12-4 and TRBJ2-6; 7 bases fit TRBD2. The ends lost 1 base at V and 7 bases at J; junction bases unmatched: 10. This CDR3 contains 17 residues. CDR3 region: CASSLVAGDLFANVLTF. The CDR3 DNA reads TGTGCCAGCAGTTTAGTAGCGGGCGACCTGTTTGCCAACGTCCTGACTTTC.

The V gene is TRBV4-3, the J gene TRBJ1-2, with D perhaps TRBD1 (5 bases). This CDR3 is built from 13 residues. Trimming removed 0 bases from V and 6 bases from J, with 8 bases in between. Germline V gives CDR1 LGHNA, CDR2 YSLEER. The CDR3 spells CASSQEGGDGYTF. The CDR3 coding sequence is TGCGCCAGCAGCCAAGAGGGGGGAGATGGCTACACCTTC.

The rearrangement uses TRBV5-1 and TRBJ2-5; D ambiguous. This CDR3 region has 14 residues. With 0 bases removed from V and 7 bases from J, the gap between germline ends came to 13 bases. CDR1 and CDR2 from the germline V gene are SGHRS and YFSETQ. CDR3 bases: TGCGCCAGCAGCTTGGTGCAATCCGGCGGGACCCAGTACTTC. As protein: CASSLVQSGGTQYF.

This clonotype was counted a single time. The J gene is TRBJ2-3, the V gene TRBV29-1; D is perhaps TRBD2 (6 bases). CDR3 size: 13 residues. V was pared by 3 bases and J by 1 base, with 8 bases between. From germline, CDR1 is SQVTM and CDR2 ANQGSEA. The CDR3 bases are TGCAGCGTTGACGGGACTGGCACAGATACGCAGTATTTT. It translates to CSVDGTGTDTQYF.

Only one count was recorded for this clonotype. This chain joins TRBV7-2 and TRBJ2-7; possibly TRBD1 or TRBD2 for D (6 bases each). Germline values: CDR1 SGHTA, CDR2 FQGNSA. The CDR3 sequence is 16 residues long. With 5 bases removed from V and 7 bases from J, the gap between germline ends came to 24 bases. The CDR3 nucleotides read TGTGCCAGCAGCGTAAATTGGGGGGCCGGGTGGAATGAGCAGTACTTC. Translating it yields CASSVNWGAGWNEQYF.

Concerning this clonotype: The junction shows a germline mismatch at one end, possibly a read error. The chain employs TRBV20-1 and TRBJ1-6, with D unclear. CDR3 size: 13 residues. Germline lookup yields CDR1 DFQATT and CDR2 SNEGSKA (reference sequence). The CDR3 bases are TGTAGTGCTATCGACGGAAATAATTCACCCCTCCACTTT. Translation: CSAIDGNNSPLHF.

This chain links TRBV29-1 with TRBJ2-5; TRBD1 matches 10 bases. The end of the DNA fits TRBJ2-7 better, so the J call may be wrong. This CDR3 has 16 residues. Germline loops: CDR1 SQVTM, CDR2 ANQGSEA. The CDR3 sequence: CSVVATGTGVLHEQYF. The CDR3 DNA is TGCAGCGTTGTGGCGACCGGGACAGGGGTTCTGCACGAGCAGTACTTC.

This rearrangement joins TRBV20-1 to TRBJ2-3; D unresolved. Deletions cut 3 bases from V and 2 bases from J, with 12 bases between. This CDR3 has 14 amino acids. Looked up from germline, CDR1 is DFQATT and CDR2 is SNEGSKA (reference sequence). DNA for the CDR3: TGCAGTGCTAGCCGCCCGGACGACACAGATACGCAGTATTTT. The encoded protein is CSASRPDDTDTQYF.

This clonotype was observed a handful of times. This chain uses TRBV7-3 with TRBJ1-1; the D gene is possibly TRBD1 (5 bases). V lost 4 bases, J lost 1 base, and 7 bases lay in between. Germline CDR1 reads SGHTA; CDR2 reads FQGTGA. CDR3 length equals 13 residues. The DNA of the CDR3 is TGTGCCAGCAGCTGGACAACGAACACTGAAGCTTTCTTT. Translation gives CASSWTTNTEAFF. Filled out from reference TRBV7-3 and TRBJ1-1, the complete variable domain reads GAGVSQTPSNKVTEKGKYVELRCDPISGHTALYWYRQSLGQGPEFLIYFQGTGAADDSGLPNDRFFAVRPEGSVSTLKIQRTERGDSAVYLCASSWTTNTEAFFGQGTRLTVV.

The V gene is TRBV20-1, the J gene TRBJ2-4; D is possibly TRBD2 (5 bases). Near its end, the DNA agrees better with TRBJ2-7, so the J call may be wrong. This CDR3 is 16 amino acids long. The germline gives CDR1 DFQATT, CDR2 SNEGSKA (reference sequence). This CDR3 reads CSARVNLGGLDYEQYF. The CDR3 nucleotides read TGCAGTGCTAGAGTAAACCTTGGAGGACTCGACTACGAGCAGTACTTC.

V gene TRBV20-1 combines with J gene TRBJ1-2; 10 bases are shared with TRBD1. Germline values: CDR1 DFQATT, CDR2 SNEGSKA (reference sequence). J was trimmed by 0 bases and V by 5 bases; bases with no gene match: 15. The CDR3 consists of 18 residues. This CDR3 reads CSARSLRAGTGANYGYTF. CDR3 bases: TGCAGTGCTCGATCCCTTAGAGCCGGGACAGGGGCTAACTATGGCTACACCTTC.

This clonotype was seen just once. V usage is TRBV29-1 and J usage is TRBJ1-2; no clear D gene. This CDR3 has 13 residues. Germline V gives CDR1 SQVTM, CDR2 ANQGSEA. V was pared by 0 bases and J by 5 bases, with 10 bases between. CDR3 nucleotide sequence: TGCAGCGTTGAAGACTGGACGGATTATGGCTACACCTTC. Amino acids: CSVEDWTDYGYTF. The whole variable domain, remainder taken from reference TRBV29-1 and TRBJ1-2, is SAVISQKPSRDICQRGTSLTIQCQVDSQVTMMFWYRQQPGQSLTLIATANQGSEATYESGFVIDKFPISRPNLTFSTLTVSNMSPEDSSIYLCSVEDWTDYGYTFGSGTRLTVV.

The genes are TRBV15 and TRBJ2-7; D gene uncertain. V lost 5 bases, J lost 10 bases, and 24 bases lay in between. CDR1 is LNHNV, CDR2 YYDKDF, per germline (reference sequence). The CDR3 covers 15 residues. The CDR3 region is CATSVGPTDRGTQYF. Written as DNA, the CDR3 is TGTGCCACCAGCGTAGGCCCCACGGATAGAGGAACCCAGTACTTC.

This sequence joins TRBV7-3 and TRBJ2-3; possibly TRBD2 for D (6 bases). CDR1 is SGHTA, CDR2 FQGTGA, per germline. With 3 bases removed from V and 9 bases from J, the gap between germline ends came to 19 bases. The CDR3 sequence is 15 residues long. CDR3 in amino acids: CASSFSLATRDTQYF. The CDR3, as DNA: TGTGCCAGCAGCTTCTCTCTAGCGACCCGGGACACGCAGTATTTT.

This chain uses TRBV4-2 with TRBJ2-7, with 7 bases that match TRBD1. CDR1 and CDR2 (germline): LGHNA, YNFKEQ. This CDR3 is built from 15 residues. V gave up 4 bases and J gave up 4 bases; unmatched junction bases: 10. The CDR3 DNA reads TGTGCCAGCAGCCCACGGAACAGGGGCTCTTACGAGCAGTACTTC. Its translation: CASSPRNRGSYEQYF.

This clonotype was found many times. This chain uses TRBV5-6 with TRBJ2-4; 7 bases map to TRBD2. This CDR3 region has 14 residues. CDR1 and CDR2 from the germline V gene are SGHDT and YYEEEE. After removal of 0 bases from V and 8 bases from J, the junction contained 5 bases not matched to a gene. Written as DNA, the CDR3 is TGTGCCAGCAGCTTGGGCGGGGGAGAAGACATTCAGTACTTC. This encodes CASSLGGGEDIQYF.

This chain joins TRBV20-1 and TRBJ2-3; 10 nucleotides line up with TRBD2. This CDR3 spans 14 amino acids. The ends lost 5 bases at V and 1 base at J; junction bases unmatched: 3. CDR1 is DFQATT, CDR2 SNEGSKA, per germline (reference sequence). Here the CDR3 reads CSAYSGGRTDTQYF. The CDR3 DNA follows: TGCAGTGCTTATAGCGGGGGGCGCACAGATACGCAGTATTTT.

This rearrangement joins TRBV2 to TRBJ2-1, with 9 bases matching TRBD2. J was trimmed by 13 bases and V by 3 bases; bases with no gene match: 4. CDR1 and CDR2 (germline): SNHLY, FYNNEI. The CDR3 spans 12 residues. CDR3 in DNA: TGTGCCAGCAGTGACCCTAGCGGGGATCAGTTCTTC. Translating it yields CASSDPSGDQFF.

This chain links TRBV29-1 with TRBJ2-5, with a tentative D call TRBD2 (6 bases). From germline, CDR1 is SQVTM and CDR2 ANQGSEA. CDR3 length: 12 amino acids. Trimming removed 3 bases at V and 5 bases at J, with 10 bases between. The CDR3 spells CSVDSGGETQYF. CDR3 in DNA: TGCAGCGTTGATTCTGGGGGGGAGACCCAGTACTTC.

This clonotype was seen more than once but under ten times. The J gene is TRBJ2-7, the V gene TRBV6-5; D gene ambiguous. The CDR3 extends over 11 amino acids. V was pared by 3 bases and J by 5 bases, with 5 bases between. Germline lookup yields CDR1 MNHEY and CDR2 SVGAGI. The CDR3, as DNA: TGTGCCAGCAGTTATGGGGACGAGCAGTACTTC. Protein: CASSYGDEQYF.